What follows describes a single T cell receptor beta chain. Its target is not known. This sample was included in a study of cytomegalovirus exposure and HLA in healthy donors. Study findings and constraints: Presence/absence comparisons presumed near-even sequencing depth among donors. TCR beta V segments were, for the most part, productive about 87% or about 30% of the time in an earlier analysis. DRB1 showed the most TCR associations and HLA-C the fewest in a later analysis, as rates varied by HLA locus. Rare sequences made up most TCRs, while some public TCRs were found in many donors.

Primers included in the PCR were 60 Vbeta and 13 Jbeta primers. TCRdb keeps only in-frame clones here, not all; method: immunoSEQ multiplex PCR. The table shows fewer than 250,000 clones, with approximately 81% occurring only once. With V trimmed by 2 bases and J by 5 bases, 3 bases remained unmatched. Germline V gene sequence: CDR1 SQVTM, CDR2 ANQGSEA. The CDR3 has 13 residues. What was sequenced was PBMCs. The clonotype originates from a man under 40 in good health and CMV-seronegative. The V gene is TRBV29-1, the J gene TRBJ2-5, with 9 bases aligning to TRBD1. CDR3 DNA sequence: TGCAGCGTTGAAACAGGGGGCCATGAGACCCAGTACTTC. Amino acid sequence: CSVETGGHETQYF.